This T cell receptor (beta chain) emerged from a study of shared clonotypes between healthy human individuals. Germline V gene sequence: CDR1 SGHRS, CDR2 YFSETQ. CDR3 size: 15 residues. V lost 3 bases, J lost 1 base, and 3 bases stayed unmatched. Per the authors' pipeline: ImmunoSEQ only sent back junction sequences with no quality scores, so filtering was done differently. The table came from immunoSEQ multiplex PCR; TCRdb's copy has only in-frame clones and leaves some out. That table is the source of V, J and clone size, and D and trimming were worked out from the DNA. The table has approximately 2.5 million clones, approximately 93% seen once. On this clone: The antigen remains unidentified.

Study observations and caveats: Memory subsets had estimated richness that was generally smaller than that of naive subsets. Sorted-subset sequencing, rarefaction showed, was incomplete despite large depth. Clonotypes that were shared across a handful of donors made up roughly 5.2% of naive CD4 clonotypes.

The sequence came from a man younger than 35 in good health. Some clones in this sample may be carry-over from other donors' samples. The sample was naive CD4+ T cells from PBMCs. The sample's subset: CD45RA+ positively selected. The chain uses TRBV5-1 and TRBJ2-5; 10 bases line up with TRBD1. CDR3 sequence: CASSSRDRGQETQYF. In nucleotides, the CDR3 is TGCGCCAGCAGCTCCCGGGACAGGGGCCAAGAGACCCAGTACTTC.